The rows below give T cell receptor beta chains drawn from one sample of a study of T-cell memory formation after mild COVID-19. TCRdb called the 5' RACE reads again in MiXCR, with one record for every CDR3 protein. The table includes about 390,000 distinct CDR3 sequences, around a sixth detected once. The sample consisted of PBMCs or a T cell subset sorted from them (not recorded which). The receptor set was obtained from a man younger than 35 who had mild COVID-19 (a few samples of this study predate the infection). Cell type and time point are not known. CDR3s include the opening cysteine and the closing phenylalanine or tryptophan. The D gene is left open where the match is weak. Clone size appears in some rows only: once, few, many, or a class for an expanded clone.

d_gene	abundance	v_gene	j_gene	CDR3aa	CDR3nt
TRBD2	few	TRBV11-2	TRBJ2-1	CASSLPGLASYNEQFF	TGTGCCAGCAGCTTACCGGGACTAGCGTCCTACAATGAGCAGTTCTTC
TRBD1	few	TRBV27	TRBJ2-7	CASLRQGNYEQYF	TGTGCCAGCCTCCGACAGGGAAATTACGAGCAGTACTTC
-	-	TRBV7-9	TRBJ1-2	CASSASSHRENYGYTF	TGTGCCAGCAGCGCTAGCAGCCACAGGGAGAACTATGGCTACACCTTC
-	few	TRBV7-9	TRBJ2-3	CASSLGLTQYF	TGTGCCAGCAGCTTGGGGCTTACGCAGTATTTT
TRBD1	few	TRBV7-3	TRBJ2-1	CASSLRQGADEQFF	TGTGCCAGCAGCCTAAGACAGGGGGCGGATGAGCAGTTCTTC
-	few	TRBV6-6	TRBJ2-3	CASSTTLLGDTQYF	TGTGCCAGCAGTACCACACTACTCGGGGATACGCAGTATTTT
-	-	TRBV7-9	TRBJ2-5	CASSLTSETQYF	TGTGCCAGCAGCTTAACGTCGGAGACCCAGTACTTC
TRBD2	few	TRBV18	TRBJ2-1	CASSPSGLAPNEQFF	TGTGCCAGCTCACCGTCAGGACTAGCGCCCAATGAGCAGTTCTTC
-	-	TRBV7-9	TRBJ2-2	CASSRPSPTGELFF	TGTGCCAGCAGCCGACCCAGTCCGACCGGGGAGCTGTTTTTT
-	many	TRBV7-2	TRBJ1-2	CASSSHFSTNYGYTF	TGTGCCAGCAGCTCGCACTTCTCCACTAACTATGGCTACACCTTC
-	-	TRBV7-9	TRBJ1-1	CASLYAGGDEAFF	TGTGCCAGCCTGTACGCGGGGGGGGACGAAGCTTTCTTT
TRBD2	-	TRBV11-2	TRBJ2-3	CASSFRVWRGGQDSSTDTQYF	TGTGCCAGCAGCTTCCGAGTCTGGCGGGGGGGCCAGGATTCTAGCACAGATACGCAGTATTTT
TRBD2	few	TRBV5-6	TRBJ2-3	CASSRGVLRDSDTQYF	TGTGCCAGCAGCCGGGGGGTGCTACGGGACTCAGATACGCAGTATTTT
-	few	TRBV4-3	TRBJ1-6	CASSQEKGNSPLHF	TGCGCCAGCAGCCAAGAAAAGGGGAATTCACCCCTCCACTTT
-	many	TRBV12-3/TRBV12-4	TRBJ1-1	CASSPWGVNTEAFF	TGTGCCAGCAGTCCATGGGGGGTGAACACTGAAGCTTTCTTT
TRBD2	many	TRBV28	TRBJ2-3	CASSSARLADSVRWDTQYF	TGTGCCAGCAGTTCCGCCCGACTAGCGGACTCCGTTCGGTGGGATACGCAGTATTTT
-	-	TRBV29-1	TRBJ2-3	CSVVLALYTDTQYF	TGCAGCGTGGTCCTAGCTCTCTACACAGATACGCAGTATTTT
-	few	TRBV10-3	TRBJ2-3	CAISESPKKGTDTQYF	TGTGCCATCAGTGAGTCTCCCAAGAAAGGAACAGATACGCAGTATTTT
-	many	TRBV7-2	TRBJ2-5	CASSFFGTGKETQYF	TGTGCCAGCAGTTTCTTTGGGACGGGGAAAGAGACCCAGTACTTC
-	-	TRBV6-6	TRBJ1-2	CASSYSYIEGGYTF	TGTGCCAGCAGTTACTCGTACATCGAAGGTGGCTACACCTTC
-	few	TRBV5-1	TRBJ2-5	CASSLYGIPETQYF	TGCGCCAGCAGCTTGTATGGTATCCCGGAGACCCAGTACTTC
TRBD1	few	TRBV7-9	TRBJ1-2	CASSPGQRYGYTF	TGTGCCAGCAGCCCGGGACAGAGATATGGCTACACCTTC
-	-	TRBV7-2	TRBJ1-1	CASSFPRTTEAFF	TGTGCCAGCAGCTTCCCACGTACCACTGAAGCTTTCTTT